This T cell receptor beta chain was sequenced in a study of identical twins. Note on this clonotype: The target antigen is unknown.

The germline CDR1 and CDR2 sequences are DFQATT and SNEGSKA (reference sequence). V gave up 0 bases and J gave up 2 bases, with 12 bases separating them. CDR3 length equals 15 residues. Study-wide results and limits: When twins shared out-of-frame alpha sequences, those sequences had excess low generation probability.

From the 5' RACE reads, TCRdb called clonotypes with MiXCR, one entry per CDR3 protein. Among under 250,000 distinct CDR3 sequences listed, about 13% were seen once. This same sample was also part of a study on yellow fever vaccine responses in identical twins.

Sequencing used memory (CD45RO+) T cells sorted from blood. This rearrangement joins TRBV20-1 to TRBJ2-3; a possible D gene is TRBD1 (6 bases). The sequence came from a woman in her late teens or twenties in good health. CDR3 bases: TGCAGTGCTAGAGATCTGCGACAGGTCACAGATACGCAGTATTTT. Translation: CSARDLRQVTDTQYF.